The clone carrying this T cell receptor (beta chain) was seen at least ten times. This entry comes from a study of regulatory T cells in long-lasting Graves disease. For TCR beta, libraries came from iRepertoire HTBI primers and Arm-PCR of CDR3 regions. TCRdb reprocessed the multiplex PCR reads via MiXCR and lists one record per CDR3 protein. The table shows hundreds of thousands of distinct CDR3 sequences, with 15% to 18% occurring only once. The sample's time point: newly diagnosed GD, antithyroid drugs for less than 3 months. RNA isolated from PBMCs was used to make the TCR library. This CDR3 region has 15 residues. Germline values: CDR1 SGHRS, CDR2 YFSETQ. Trimming left V 0 bases short and J 0 bases short, with 9 bases between.

The chain recombines TRBV5-1 with TRBJ1-1; D is possibly TRBD1 (5 bases). The sequence derives from a female donor with Graves disease. Sample: peripheral blood mononuclear cells (PBMCs), taken at new diagnosis, from a patient treated with antithyroid drugs. This CDR3 is CASSLEYRLNTEAFF. DNA for the CDR3: TGCGCCAGCAGCTTGGAGTACAGGCTGAACACTGAAGCTTTCTTT.